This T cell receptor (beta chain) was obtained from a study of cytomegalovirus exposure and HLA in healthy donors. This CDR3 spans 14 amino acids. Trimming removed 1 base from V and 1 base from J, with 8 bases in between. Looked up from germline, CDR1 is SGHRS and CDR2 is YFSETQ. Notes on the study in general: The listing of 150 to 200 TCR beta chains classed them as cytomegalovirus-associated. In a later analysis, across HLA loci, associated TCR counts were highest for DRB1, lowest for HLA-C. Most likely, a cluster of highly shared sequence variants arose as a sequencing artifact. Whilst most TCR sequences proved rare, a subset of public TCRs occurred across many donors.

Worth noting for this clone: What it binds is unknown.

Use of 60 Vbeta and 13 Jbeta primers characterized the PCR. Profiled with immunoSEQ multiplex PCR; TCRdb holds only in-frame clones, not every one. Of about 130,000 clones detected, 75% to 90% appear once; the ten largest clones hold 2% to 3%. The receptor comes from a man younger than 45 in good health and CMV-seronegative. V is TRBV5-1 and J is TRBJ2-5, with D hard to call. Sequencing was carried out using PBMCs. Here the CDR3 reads CASSLYGSQETQYF. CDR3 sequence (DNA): TGCGCCAGCAGCTTGTACGGTTCCCAAGAGACCCAGTACTTC.